The subject of this entry is one T cell receptor (beta chain). Its target is unknown. The record originates from a study of cytomegalovirus exposure and HLA in healthy donors. Study-wide background: HLA-typed donors contributed some 87 million unique TCRs, which were held in an early data release. Of roughly 400 genotyped donors, roughly 76% grouped in the Caucasian-associated ancestry cluster.

Nominally healthy donors were sampled, though unrecorded immune exposures were likely. PCR amplification relied on 60 Vbeta primers (plus 13 Jbeta primers). The assay was immunoSEQ multiplex PCR, and TCRdb's table has in-frame clones only and misses some. There are about 98,000 clones in the sample; 75% to 90% occur only once, and roughly 2.6% lies in the top ten. Trimming cost V 5 bases and J 3 bases, with 8 bases left between them. Germline V gene lookup returns CDR1 MNHNY and CDR2 SVGAGI (reference sequence). The CDR3 runs to 12 residues. Study findings and constraints: Immune exposure data for these donors was limited to CMV serostatus.

The J gene is TRBJ2-7, the V gene TRBV6-6; no clear D. The source is a man aged 40-50 years in good health and CMV-seronegative. The sequencing sample was made of PBMCs. The CDR3 sequence: CASSVQNYEQYF. The CDR3 DNA sequence: TGTGCCAGCAGTGTACAGAACTACGAGCAGTACTTC.